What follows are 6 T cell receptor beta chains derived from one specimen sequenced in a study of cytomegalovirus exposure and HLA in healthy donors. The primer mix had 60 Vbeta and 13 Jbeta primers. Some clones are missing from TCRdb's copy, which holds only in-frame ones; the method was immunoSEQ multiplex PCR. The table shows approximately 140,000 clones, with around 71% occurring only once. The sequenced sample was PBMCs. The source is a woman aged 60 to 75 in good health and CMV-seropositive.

As DNA, the CDR3 is TGCAGCGTCACAGGGGATTATGGCTACACCTTC. Encoded protein: CSVTGDYGYTF. V usage is TRBV29-1 and J usage is TRBJ1-2; 7 positions agree with TRBD1. Germline CDR1 is SQVTM and CDR2 is ANQGSEA. This CDR3 has 11 residues. V gave up 6 bases and J gave up 5 bases; unmatched junction bases: 3.

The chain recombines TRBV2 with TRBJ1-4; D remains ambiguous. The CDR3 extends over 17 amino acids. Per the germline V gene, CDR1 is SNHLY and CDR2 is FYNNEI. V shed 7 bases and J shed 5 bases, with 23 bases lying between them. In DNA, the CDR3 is TGTGCCAGCACCCTCGCGCCCCCTTTAACGAAGAATGAAAAACTGTTTTTT. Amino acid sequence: CASTLAPPLTKNEKLFF.

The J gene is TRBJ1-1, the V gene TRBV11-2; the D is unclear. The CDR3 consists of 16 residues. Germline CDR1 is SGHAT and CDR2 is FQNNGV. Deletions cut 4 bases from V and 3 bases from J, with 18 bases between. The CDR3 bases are TGTGCCAGCAGCTCGTTGGGCTTTACCGGGGACACTGAAGCTTTCTTT. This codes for CASSSLGFTGDTEAFF.

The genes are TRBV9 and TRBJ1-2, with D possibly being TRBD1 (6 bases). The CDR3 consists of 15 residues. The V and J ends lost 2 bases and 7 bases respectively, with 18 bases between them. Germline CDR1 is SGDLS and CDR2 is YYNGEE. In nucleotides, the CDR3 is TGTGCCAGCAGCGTCCCGGCGGGGGCAGACTCTGGCTACACCTTC. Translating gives CASSVPAGADSGYTF.

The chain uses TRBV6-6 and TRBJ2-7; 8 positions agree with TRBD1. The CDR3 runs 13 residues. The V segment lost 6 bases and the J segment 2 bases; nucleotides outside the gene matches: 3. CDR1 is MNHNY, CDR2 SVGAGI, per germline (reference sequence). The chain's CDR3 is CASSRTGTYEQYF. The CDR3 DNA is TGTGCCAGCAGCCGGACAGGGACCTACGAGCAGTACTTC.

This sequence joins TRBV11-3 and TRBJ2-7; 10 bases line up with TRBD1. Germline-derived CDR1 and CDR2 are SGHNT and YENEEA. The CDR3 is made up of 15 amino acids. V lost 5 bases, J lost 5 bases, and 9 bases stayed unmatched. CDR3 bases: TGTGCCAGCAGCACCCGGACAGGGGGAACGGACGAGCAGTACTTC. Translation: CASSTRTGGTDEQYF.